One sample yielded the 11 T cell receptor beta chains listed below, sequenced in a study of blood T cell repertoires in COVID-19. Clones were sequenced by immunoSEQ multiplex PCR, and TCRdb holds only the in-frame ones, with some missing. This table has some 270,000 clones, about 85% appearing once. The sequenced sample was peripheral blood. Receptor source: a human donor with COVID-19, enrolled during active disease. The donor label of this sample is uncertain.

The chain is built from TRBV19 and TRBJ1-5; 11 bases fit TRBD1. Germline CDR1 and CDR2: LNHDA and SQIVND (reference sequence). V shed 3 bases and J 5 bases; nucleotides not matched to a gene: 3. The CDR3 is 15 amino acids. This CDR3 reads CASSIRTGGHQPQHF. The CDR3 coding sequence is TGTGCCAGTAGTATCCGGACAGGGGGCCATCAGCCCCAGCATTTT.

The V and J genes are TRBV10-2 and TRBJ2-5; 7 positions agree with TRBD2. CDR1 is WSHSY, CDR2 SAAADI, per germline. The CDR3 has 16 amino acids. With V trimmed by 3 bases and J by 5 bases, 12 bases remained unmatched. CDR3 bases: TGCGCCAGCAGTGACCTCGAGCGGGGCCCAAAGGAGACCCAGTACTTC. The encoded protein is CASSDLERGPKETQYF.

The chain couples TRBV5-4 to TRBJ1-3; TRBD1 matches 7 bases. The CDR3 has 15 residues. After removal of 4 bases from V and 3 bases from J, the junction contained 7 bases not matched to a gene. From germline, CDR1 is SGHNT and CDR2 YYREEE (reference sequence). The chain's CDR3 is CASSPPTGFGNTIYF. The DNA of the CDR3 is TGTGCCAGCAGCCCACCGACAGGGTTTGGAAACACCATATATTTT. The complete variable domain, with remaining parts taken from reference TRBV5-4 and TRBJ1-3, reads ETGVTQSPTHLIKTRGQQVTLRCSSQSGHNTVSWYQQALGQGPQFIFQYYREEENGRGNFPPRFSGLQFPNYSSELNVNALELDDSALYLCASSPPTGFGNTIYFGEGSWLTVV.

The rearrangement joins TRBV19 to TRBJ1-5, with TRBD1 matching over 9 bases. Per the germline V gene, CDR1 is LNHDA and CDR2 is SQIVND (reference sequence). Trimming removed 5 bases from V and 2 bases from J; junction bases left unmatched: 10. This CDR3 contains 17 residues. CDR3 nucleotides: TGTGCCAGTAGTCCTAGGACAGGGGCCATCGGCAATCAGCCCCAGCATTTT. It specifies CASSPRTGAIGNQPQHF.

The rearrangement joins TRBV27 to TRBJ1-6; D is undetermined. V lost 6 bases to trimming and J lost 6 bases, with 6 bases between them. Germline CDR1 and CDR2: MNHEY and SMNVEV (reference sequence). The CDR3 spans 12 residues. Here the CDR3 DNA reads TGTGCCAGCAGGGCCCCTAATTCACCCCTCCACTTT. Amino acids: CASRAPNSPLHF.

The rearrangement uses TRBV27 and TRBJ1-5; 9 nucleotides align to TRBD1. The CDR3 loop spans 15 amino acids. Germline CDR1 is MNHEY and CDR2 is SMNVEV (reference sequence). V lost 1 base to trimming and J lost 5 bases; unmatched junction nucleotides: 3. CDR3 region: CASSLLGQGDQPQHF. Written as DNA, the CDR3 is TGTGCCAGCAGTTTATTGGGACAGGGTGATCAGCCCCAGCATTTT.

This rearrangement joins TRBV15 to TRBJ2-5, with 12 bases identical to TRBD2. From germline, CDR1 is LNHNV and CDR2 YYDKDF (reference sequence). The CDR3 contains 17 residues. The trim removed 5 bases at V and 5 bases at J, leaving 12 bases unmatched. The CDR3: CATSLSLAGGLRETQYF. CDR3 sequence (DNA): TGTGCCACCAGCTTGAGCCTAGCGGGAGGGCTGAGGGAGACCCAGTACTTC.

The CDR3 DNA sequence: TGCAGCGGCGCCGAGGGTTTCGATACGCAGTATTTT. This codes for CSGAEGFDTQYF. The V call is TRBV29-1, the J call TRBJ2-3, with TRBD2 as a possible D gene (5 bases). This CDR3 spans 12 amino acids. Trimming stripped 7 bases from V and 6 bases from J, with 14 bases between. CDR1 and CDR2 from the germline V gene are SQVTM and ANQGSEA.

The chain carries TRBV6-6 and TRBJ1-1; no definite D call. The length of the CDR3 is 13 residues. Germline V CDR1 and CDR2: MNHNY, SVGAGI (reference sequence). The V gene lost 7 bases and the J gene lost 7 bases, with 16 bases spanning the gap. This CDR3 reads CASIPSEVGEAFF. As DNA, the CDR3 is TGTGCCAGCATCCCAAGCGAGGTGGGTGAAGCTTTCTTT.

V and J are TRBV4-3 and TRBJ1-6; D is ambiguous. Germline CDR1 is LGHNA and CDR2 is YSLEER. V gave up 3 bases and J gave up 8 bases, with 8 bases separating them. CDR3 length: 13 amino acids. The CDR3 bases are TGCGCCAGCAGCCAGACCGGGGATTCACCCCTCCACTTT. Translated, it gives CASSQTGDSPLHF.

V and J are TRBV7-2 and TRBJ1-6; D possibly corresponds to TRBD1 (5 bases). V lost 1 base to trimming and J lost 8 bases, with 12 bases between them. Per germline, CDR1 SGHTA and CDR2 FQGNSA. CDR3 size: 15 residues. The CDR3 DNA is TGTGCCAGCAGCTTAGTTGGGGGGTTGGATTCACCCCTCCACTTT. It specifies CASSLVGGLDSPLHF. The complete variable domain, with remaining parts taken from reference TRBV7-2 and TRBJ1-6, reads GAGVSQSPSNKVTEKGKDVELRCDPISGHTALYWYRQSLGQGLEFLIYFQGNSAPDKSGLPSDRFSAERTGGSVSTLTIQRTQQEDSAVYLCASSLVGGLDSPLHFGNGTRLTVT.